Presented here are 13 T cell receptor beta chains from one specimen sequenced in a study of T cell repertoires in cytomegalovirus infection. MiXCR was run by TCRdb on the reads, yielding one entry per CDR3 protein. Of fewer than 1,000,000 distinct CDR3 sequences listed, about 33% are singletons. Antigens of these TCRs are unknown. The sequencing used cultured CD8+ T cells from PBMCs, collected from culture after CMV antigen stimulation. Source of these receptors: a human donor in good health (CMV status not recorded). Some clones in this sample may be carry-over from other donors' samples.

A note on this clonotype: No conserved phenylalanine or tryptophan ends this CDR3, so it is likely a read error. The chain joins TRBV7-6 to TRBJ2-3, with D unresolved. The CDR3 has 13 residues. Germline CDR1 SGHVS, CDR2 FNYEAQ. In DNA, the CDR3 is TGTGCTAGCAGCCCCCACCCAGACGATACGCAGTATATT. It is translated as CASSPHPDDTQYI.

With regard to this clonotype: Given a much more abundant clone one base away, this may be a read error. The chain has TRBV7-6 and TRBJ2-3; 7 bases are shared with TRBD1. J lost 2 bases, V lost 4 bases, and 12 bases had no gene match. Per the germline V gene, CDR1 is SGHVS and CDR2 is FNYEAQ. This CDR3 comprises 17 residues. CDR3 coding DNA: TGTGCCAGCAGCTCGTCCATCCGGGACAGATACACAGATACGCAGTATTTT. Translating it yields CASSSSIRDRYTDTQYF.

This clonotype was found a few times. The chain carries TRBV19 and TRBJ2-7; 10 bases are a match to TRBD1. Germline V lookup: CDR1 LNHDA, CDR2 SQIVND (reference sequence). The V and J ends lost 5 bases and 4 bases, in that order; junction bases with no gene match: 8. The CDR3 is 15 amino acids. CDR3 nucleotide sequence: TGTGCCAGTAGTTTGTTACCGGGACAGGGGTACGAGCAGTACTTC. Its translation: CASSLLPGQGYEQYF.

This rearrangement joins TRBV7-6 to TRBJ2-1, with TRBD1 identical over 10 bases. This CDR3 region has 16 residues. Per the germline V gene, CDR1 is SGHVS and CDR2 is FNYEAQ. V lost 1 base, J lost 6 bases, and 6 bases stayed unmatched. CDR3 sequence (DNA): TGTGCCAGCAGCTTAGTGGACAGGGGGTTAGCCAATGAGCAGTTCTTC. It encodes CASSLVDRGLANEQFF.

The chain has TRBV27 and TRBJ1-5; 7 bases line up with TRBD1. The CDR3 is 15 residues long. After removal of 4 bases from V and 3 bases from J, the junction contained 6 bases not matched to a gene. Germline CDR1 is MNHEY and CDR2 is SMNVEV (reference sequence). As DNA, the CDR3 is TGTGCCAGCAGTTACGGCAGGGGGATCAATCAGCCCCAGCATTTT. It is translated as CASSYGRGINQPQHF.

Here the CDR3 DNA reads TGTGCCAGTAGTATATGGGGGGGCATCGCAGATACGCAGTATTTT. Amino acids: CASSIWGGIADTQYF. The chain has TRBV19 and TRBJ2-3, with D possibly TRBD2 on 7 matching bases. V lost 2 bases, J lost 4 bases, and 13 bases lay in between. This CDR3 has 15 amino acids. Germline V lookup: CDR1 LNHDA, CDR2 SQIVND (reference sequence).

This clonotype was observed many times. The rearrangement joins TRBV7-8 to TRBJ1-5; the D gene is possibly TRBD1 (6 bases). CDR3 size: 12 residues. The ends were cut back, 6 bases at V and 5 bases at J, with 8 bases in the middle. In germline, CDR1 is SGHVS, CDR2 FQNEAQ. The CDR3 DNA follows: TGTGCCAGCAGTAGGGGGGATCAGCCCCAGCATTTT. It is translated as CASSRGDQPQHF.

In its sample, this clonotype was seen many times. The gene calls are TRBV5-1 and TRBJ2-1; D not resolved. Germline CDR1 reads SGHRS; CDR2 reads YFSETQ. Trimming took 0 bases from V and 6 from J, leaving 16 bases between them. This CDR3 region has 16 residues. The DNA of the CDR3 is TGCGCCAGCAGCTTGGCCGAAGGCTTTCTTGGCAATGAGCAGTTCTTC. Its translation: CASSLAEGFLGNEQFF.

The CDR3 DNA sequence: TGTGCCAGCAGTTATGTCCCCGCGGGGGCCGGGGAGCTGTTTTTT. Protein sequence: CASSYVPAGAGELFF. The chain recombines TRBV6-5 with TRBJ2-2, with TRBD2 identical over 7 bases. This CDR3 region has 15 residues. After removal of 3 bases from V and 6 bases from J, the junction contained 7 bases not matched to a gene. Germline CDR1 reads MNHEY; CDR2 reads SVGAGI.

The chain couples TRBV29-1 to TRBJ2-1, with no clear D. Trimming shortened V by 5 bases and J by 6 bases, and 20 bases separated the two germline ends. This CDR3 contains 15 residues. Per the germline V gene, CDR1 is SQVTM and CDR2 is ANQGSEA. The CDR3 sequence is CSVLGFLGSVNEQFF. CDR3 sequence (DNA): TGCAGCGTTCTCGGATTCCTCGGGTCGGTCAATGAGCAGTTCTTC.

The gene calls are TRBV6-2 or TRBV6-3 and TRBJ2-5, with 8 positions matching TRBD2. CDR1 and CDR2 from the germline V gene are MNHEY and SVGEGT. The CDR3 sequence is 15 residues long. V lost 2 bases to trimming and J lost 3 bases; unmatched junction nucleotides: 5. As DNA, the CDR3 is TGTGCCAGCAGTTACCCTGGAGCGGGGGAAGAGACCCAGTACTTC. Amino acid sequence: CASSYPGAGEETQYF.

The count of this clonotype is one. This chain joins TRBV4-2 and TRBJ1-4, with no clear D. Trimming left V 4 bases short and J 3 bases short, with 6 bases between. CDR3 length equals 13 residues. The germline gives CDR1 LGHNA, CDR2 YNFKEQ. The CDR3 protein is CASSPIPNEKLFF. CDR3 nucleotides: TGTGCCAGCAGCCCGATACCTAATGAAAAACTGTTTTTT.

This clonotype appeared many times. J is TRBJ1-1 and V is TRBV7-8; 8 positions agree with TRBD1. After removal of 0 bases from V and 1 base from J, the junction contained 10 bases not matched to a gene. The CDR3 covers 18 residues. Germline CDR1 is SGHVS and CDR2 is FQNEAQ. The CDR3 nucleotides are TGTGCCAGCAGCTTAGCCGGACAGGGTTTTGTGGAGAACACTGAAGCTTTCTTT. Its protein product is CASSLAGQGFVENTEAFF.